The sequence of this TCR beta chain was determined in a study of siplizumab effects on memory and regulatory T cells. Germline V gives CDR1 SGHRS, CDR2 YFSETQ. The CDR3 spans 12 residues. After removal of 3 bases from V and 6 bases from J, the junction contained 2 bases not matched to a gene. General observations from the study: Neither a naive nor a memory phenotype was assignable to roughly 80-96% of proliferating CD4+ or CD8+ clones. Alloreactive sequences whose origin lay in unstimulated CD4+ memory cells were significantly reduced by siplizumab. Only a minor fraction of alloreactive clones mapped to unstimulated subsets.

The table came from immunoSEQ multiplex PCR; TCRdb's copy has only in-frame clones and leaves some out. The sample yields roughly 75,000 clones, around 93% seen once. Details on this clone: Its matching antigen is unknown.

The chain links TRBV5-1 to TRBJ2-7; TRBD2 aligns across 8 bases. Sequences were obtained from CD8+ T cells sorted from blood. This clonotype was obtained from a human donor in good health. CDR3 protein: CASSSAGGEQYF. Here the CDR3 DNA reads TGCGCCAGCAGCTCCGCGGGGGGCGAGCAGTACTTC. The entire variable domain, with the rest obtained from reference TRBV5-1 and TRBJ2-7, is as follows: KAGVTQTPRYLIKTRGQQVTLSCSPISGHRSVSWYQQTPGQGLQFLFEYFSETQRNKGNFPGRFSGRQFSNSRSEMNVSTLELGDSALYLCASSSAGGEQYFGPGTRLTVT.